This entry describes one T cell receptor beta chain. These data belong to a study of T cells expressing NK-cell markers. About the research overall: Repertoires of TCR beta were obtained from T cells sorted as CD3+CD56+NKG2C+, CD3+CD56+NKG2C- and CD3+CD56-NKG2C+.

TCRdb re-analyzed the 5' RACE reads; it lists each CDR3 protein once, without DNA. Its table records approximately 6,000 distinct CDR3 sequences. Per the germline V gene, CDR1 is MNHEY and CDR2 is SVGEGT. The CDR3 extends over 14 amino acids. Sequenced: blood T cells: a sorted CD56 or NKG2C T cell subset, CD4+ or CD8+ T cells, or bulk PBMC T cells (not recorded which). This TCR was sampled from a man aged 18 to 29 in good health. This chain connects TRBV6-2 or TRBV6-3 to TRBJ2-1; TCRdb gives TRBD2 as the D gene, but with no DNA this cannot be confirmed. The CDR3 sequence: CASSLRESHNEQFF.